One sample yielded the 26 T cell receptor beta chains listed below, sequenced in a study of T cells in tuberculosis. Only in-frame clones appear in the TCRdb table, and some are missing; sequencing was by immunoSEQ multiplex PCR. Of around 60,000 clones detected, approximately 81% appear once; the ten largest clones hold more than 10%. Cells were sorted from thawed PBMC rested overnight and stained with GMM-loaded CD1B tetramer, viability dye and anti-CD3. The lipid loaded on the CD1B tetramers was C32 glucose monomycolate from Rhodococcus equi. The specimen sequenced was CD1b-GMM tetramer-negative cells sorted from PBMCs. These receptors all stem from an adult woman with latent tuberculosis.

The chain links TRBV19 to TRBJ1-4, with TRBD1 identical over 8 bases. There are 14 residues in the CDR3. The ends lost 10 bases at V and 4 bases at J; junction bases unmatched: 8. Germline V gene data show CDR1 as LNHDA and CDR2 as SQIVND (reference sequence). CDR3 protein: CATRQGRLNEKLFF. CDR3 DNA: TGTGCCACTAGACAGGGGAGACTTAATGAAAAACTGTTTTTT.

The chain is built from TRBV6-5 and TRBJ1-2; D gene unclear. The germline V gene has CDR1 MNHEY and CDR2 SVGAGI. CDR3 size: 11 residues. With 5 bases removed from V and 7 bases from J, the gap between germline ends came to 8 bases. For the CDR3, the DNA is TGTGCCAGCAGTCAAACTAGTGGCTACACCTTC. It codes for CASSQTSGYTF.

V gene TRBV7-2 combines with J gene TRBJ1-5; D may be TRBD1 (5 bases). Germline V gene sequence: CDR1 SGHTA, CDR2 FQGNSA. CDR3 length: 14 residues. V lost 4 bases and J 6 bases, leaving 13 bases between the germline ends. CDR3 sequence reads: CASSWGFQGQPQHF. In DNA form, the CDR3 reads TGTGCCAGCAGCTGGGGTTTTCAGGGTCAGCCCCAGCATTTT. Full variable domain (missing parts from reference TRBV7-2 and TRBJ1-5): GAGVSQSPSNKVTEKGKDVELRCDPISGHTALYWYRQSLGQGLEFLIYFQGNSAPDKSGLPSDRFSAERTGGSVSTLTIQRTQQEDSAVYLCASSWGFQGQPQHFGDGTRLSIL.

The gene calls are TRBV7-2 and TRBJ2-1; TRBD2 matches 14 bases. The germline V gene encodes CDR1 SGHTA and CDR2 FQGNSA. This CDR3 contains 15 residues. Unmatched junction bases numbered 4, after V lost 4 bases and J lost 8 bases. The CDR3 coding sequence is TGTGCCAGCAGCTATCGACTAGCGGGGGGGCATGAGCAGTTCTTC. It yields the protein CASSYRLAGGHEQFF.

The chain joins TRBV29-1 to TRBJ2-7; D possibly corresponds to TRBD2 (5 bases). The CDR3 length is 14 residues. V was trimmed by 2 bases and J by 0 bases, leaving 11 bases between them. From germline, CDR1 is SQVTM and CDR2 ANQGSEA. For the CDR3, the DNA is TGCAGCGTTGAAACGGGGAGTGACTCCTACGAGCAGTACTTC. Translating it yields CSVETGSDSYEQYF.

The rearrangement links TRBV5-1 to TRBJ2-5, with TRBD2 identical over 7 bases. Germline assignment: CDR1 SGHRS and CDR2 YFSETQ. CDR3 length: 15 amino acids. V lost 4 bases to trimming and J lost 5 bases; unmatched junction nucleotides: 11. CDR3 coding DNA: TGCGCCAGCAGCCCCCCGACTAGCCCGGGGGAGACCCAGTACTTC. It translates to CASSPPTSPGETQYF.

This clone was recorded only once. The CDR3 region has the DNA TGCGCCAGCAGCCTAGGACTAGCGGGAGGGCCAGAGACCCAGTACTTC. Amino acids: CASSLGLAGGPETQYF. The V and J genes are TRBV5-1 and TRBJ2-5, with 15 bases fitting TRBD2. The germline gives CDR1 SGHRS, CDR2 YFSETQ. There are 16 residues in the CDR3. The V gene end was trimmed by 4 bases and the J gene end by 4 bases; junction bases not matched to a gene: 5.

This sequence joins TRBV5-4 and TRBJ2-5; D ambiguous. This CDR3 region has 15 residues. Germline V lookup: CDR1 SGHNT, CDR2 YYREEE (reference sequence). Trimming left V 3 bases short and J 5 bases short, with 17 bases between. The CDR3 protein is CASSYDWRVRETQYF. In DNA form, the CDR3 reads TGTGCCAGCAGCTACGACTGGCGAGTAAGGGAGACCCAGTACTTC.

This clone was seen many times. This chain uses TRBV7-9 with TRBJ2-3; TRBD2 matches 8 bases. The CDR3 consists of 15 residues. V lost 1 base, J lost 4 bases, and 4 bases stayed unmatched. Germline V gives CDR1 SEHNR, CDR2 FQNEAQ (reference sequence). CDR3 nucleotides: TGTGCCAGCAGCTTAGGGGCGGGGGGTCCAGATACGCAGTATTTT. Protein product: CASSLGAGGPDTQYF. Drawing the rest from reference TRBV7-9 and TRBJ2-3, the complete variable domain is DTGVSQNPRHKITKRGQNVTFRCDPISEHNRLYWYRQTLGQGPEFLTYFQNEAQLEKSRLLSDRFSAERPKGSFSTLEIQRTEQGDSAMYLCASSLGAGGPDTQYFGPGTRLTVL.

Written as DNA, the CDR3 is TGCGCCAGCAGCTTGGGGACAGGGAGTGCTGGCTACACCTTC. Translated: CASSLGTGSAGYTF. V is TRBV5-1 and J is TRBJ1-2; 8 bases map to TRBD1. Looked up from germline, CDR1 is SGHRS and CDR2 is YFSETQ. The trim removed 0 bases at V and 7 bases at J, leaving 5 bases unmatched. This CDR3 has 14 residues.

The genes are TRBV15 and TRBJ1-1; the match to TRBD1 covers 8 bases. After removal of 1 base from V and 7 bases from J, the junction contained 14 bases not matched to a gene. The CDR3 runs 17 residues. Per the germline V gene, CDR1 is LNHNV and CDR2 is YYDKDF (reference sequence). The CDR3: CATSRAHPGQVAGEAFF. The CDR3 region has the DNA TGTGCCACCAGCAGAGCTCATCCGGGACAGGTGGCAGGTGAAGCTTTCTTT.

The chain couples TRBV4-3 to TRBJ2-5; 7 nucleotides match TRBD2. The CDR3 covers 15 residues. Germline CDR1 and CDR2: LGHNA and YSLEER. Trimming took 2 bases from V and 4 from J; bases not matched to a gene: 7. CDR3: CASSQLPGLRETQYF. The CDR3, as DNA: TGCGCCAGCAGCCAATTACCGGGACTAAGAGAGACCCAGTACTTC.

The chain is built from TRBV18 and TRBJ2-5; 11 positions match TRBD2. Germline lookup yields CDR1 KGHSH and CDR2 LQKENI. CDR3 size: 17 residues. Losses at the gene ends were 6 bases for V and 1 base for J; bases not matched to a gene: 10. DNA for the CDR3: TGTGCCAGCTCCCGGGCTAGCGGGGGGCATTTCCAAGAGACCCAGTACTTC. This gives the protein CASSRASGGHFQETQYF.

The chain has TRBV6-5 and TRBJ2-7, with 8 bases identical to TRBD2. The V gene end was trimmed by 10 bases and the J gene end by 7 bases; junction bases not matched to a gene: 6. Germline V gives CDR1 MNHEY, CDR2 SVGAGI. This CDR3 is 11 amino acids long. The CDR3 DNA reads TGTGCCACTGGACTAGCTTGGGAGCAGTACTTC. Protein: CATGLAWEQYF.

The CDR3 region is CASSQELGTIGEQYF. CDR3 nucleotide sequence: TGTGCCAGCAGCCAAGAGCTTGGGACTATCGGAGAGCAGTACTTC. The chain has TRBV4-2 and TRBJ2-7; 7 bases are a match to TRBD2. Germline assignment: CDR1 LGHNA and CDR2 YNFKEQ. J gave up 7 bases and V 0 bases, and 9 bases lay outside the gene matches. CDR3 length: 15 amino acids.

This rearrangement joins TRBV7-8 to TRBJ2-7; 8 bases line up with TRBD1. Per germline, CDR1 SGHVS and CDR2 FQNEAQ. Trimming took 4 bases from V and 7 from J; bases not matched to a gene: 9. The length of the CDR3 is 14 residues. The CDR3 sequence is CASSWDRSAREQYF. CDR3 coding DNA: TGTGCCAGCAGCTGGGACAGGTCAGCCAGGGAGCAGTACTTC.

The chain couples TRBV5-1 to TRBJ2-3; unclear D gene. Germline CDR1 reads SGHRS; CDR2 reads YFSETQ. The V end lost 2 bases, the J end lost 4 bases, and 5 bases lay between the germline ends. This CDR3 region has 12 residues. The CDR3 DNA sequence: TGCGCCAGCAGCTTATCAGCAGATACGCAGTATTTT. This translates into CASSLSADTQYF.

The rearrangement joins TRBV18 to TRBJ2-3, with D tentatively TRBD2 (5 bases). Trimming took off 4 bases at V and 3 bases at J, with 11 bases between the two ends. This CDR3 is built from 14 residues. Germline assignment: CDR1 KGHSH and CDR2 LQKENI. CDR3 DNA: TGTGCCAGCTCACAAAATAGGAGGACAGATACGCAGTATTTT. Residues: CASSQNRRTDTQYF.

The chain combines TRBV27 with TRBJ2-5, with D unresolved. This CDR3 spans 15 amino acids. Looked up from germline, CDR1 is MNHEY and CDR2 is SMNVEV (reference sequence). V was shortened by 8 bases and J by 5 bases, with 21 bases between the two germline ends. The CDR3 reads CASSSRLVGSETQYF. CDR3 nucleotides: TGTGCCAGCTCAAGTCGTCTAGTTGGGTCGGAGACCCAGTACTTC.

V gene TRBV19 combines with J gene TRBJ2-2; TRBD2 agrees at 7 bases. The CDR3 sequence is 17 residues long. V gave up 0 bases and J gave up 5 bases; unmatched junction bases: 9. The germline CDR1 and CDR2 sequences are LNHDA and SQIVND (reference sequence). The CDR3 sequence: CASSIDRGSGFTGELFF. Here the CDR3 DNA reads TGTGCCAGTAGTATAGATCGGGGTAGCGGGTTTACCGGGGAGCTGTTTTTT.

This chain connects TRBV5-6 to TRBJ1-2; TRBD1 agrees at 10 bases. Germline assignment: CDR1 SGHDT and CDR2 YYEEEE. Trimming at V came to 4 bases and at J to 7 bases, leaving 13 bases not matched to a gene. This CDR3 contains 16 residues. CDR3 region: CASSPGTGVVAFGYTF. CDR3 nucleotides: TGTGCCAGCAGCCCTGGGACAGGGGTCGTGGCTTTTGGCTACACCTTC. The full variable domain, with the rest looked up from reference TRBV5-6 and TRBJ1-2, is DAGVTQSPTHLIKTRGQQVTLRCSPKSGHDTVSWYQQALGQGPQFIFQYYEEEERQRGNFPDRFSGHQFPNYSSELNVNALLLGDSALYLCASSPGTGVVAFGYTFGSGTRLTVV.

The CDR3 loop is CASSLANWGLVSYEQYF. The CDR3 nucleotides are TGTGCCAGCAGCTTGGCCAATTGGGGACTAGTCTCCTACGAGCAGTACTTC. V usage is TRBV5-6 and J usage is TRBJ2-7, with 8 bases that match TRBD2. CDR1 is SGHDT, CDR2 YYEEEE, per germline. V lost 0 bases and J lost 0; bases outside the gene matches: 8. This CDR3 is built from 17 residues.

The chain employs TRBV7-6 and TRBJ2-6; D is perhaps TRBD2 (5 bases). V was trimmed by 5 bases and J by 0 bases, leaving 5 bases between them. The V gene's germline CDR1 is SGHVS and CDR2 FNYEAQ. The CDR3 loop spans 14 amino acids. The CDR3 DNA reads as TGTGCCAGCAGCCGGGACTCTGGGGCCAACGTCCTGACTTTC. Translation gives CASSRDSGANVLTF. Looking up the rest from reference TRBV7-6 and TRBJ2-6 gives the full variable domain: GAGVSQSPRYKVTKRGQDVALRCDPISGHVSLYWYRQALGQGPEFLTYFNYEAQQDKSGLPNDRFSAERPEGSISTLTIQRTEQRDSAMYRCASSRDSGANVLTFGAGSRLTVL.

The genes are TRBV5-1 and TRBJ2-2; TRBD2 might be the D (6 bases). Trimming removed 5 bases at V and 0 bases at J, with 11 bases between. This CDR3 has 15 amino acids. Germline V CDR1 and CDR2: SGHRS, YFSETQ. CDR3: CASRIREANTGELFF. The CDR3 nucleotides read TGCGCCAGCAGGATCAGGGAGGCGAACACCGGGGAGCTGTTTTTT.

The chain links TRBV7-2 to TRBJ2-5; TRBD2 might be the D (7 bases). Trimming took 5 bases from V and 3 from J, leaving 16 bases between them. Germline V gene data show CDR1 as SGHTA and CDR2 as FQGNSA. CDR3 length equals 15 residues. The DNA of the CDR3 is TGTGCCAGCAGCCTGGGGGCTAGCGGAAAAGAGACCCAGTACTTC. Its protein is CASSLGASGKETQYF.

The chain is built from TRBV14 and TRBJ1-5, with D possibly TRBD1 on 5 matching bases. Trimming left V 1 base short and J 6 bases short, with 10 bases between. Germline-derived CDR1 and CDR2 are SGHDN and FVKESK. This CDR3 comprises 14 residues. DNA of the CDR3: TGTGCCAGCAGCCAAGCAGGGTGGGGTCAGCCCCAGCATTTT. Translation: CASSQAGWGQPQHF.